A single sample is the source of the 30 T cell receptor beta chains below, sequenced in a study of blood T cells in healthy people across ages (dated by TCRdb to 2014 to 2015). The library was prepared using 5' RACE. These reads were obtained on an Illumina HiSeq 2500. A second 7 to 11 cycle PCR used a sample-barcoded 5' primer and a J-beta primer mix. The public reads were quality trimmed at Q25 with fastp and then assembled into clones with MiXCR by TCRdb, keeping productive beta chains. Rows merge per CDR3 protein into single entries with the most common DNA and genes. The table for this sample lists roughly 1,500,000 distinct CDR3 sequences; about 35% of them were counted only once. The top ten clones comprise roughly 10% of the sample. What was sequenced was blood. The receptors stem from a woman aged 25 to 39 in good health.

The DNA of the CDR3 is TGTGCCAGCAGCTATATTACGGACGCCTTCCAAGAGACCCAGTACTTC. Protein: CASSYITDAFQETQYF. V gene TRBV7-6 combines with J gene TRBJ2-5, with D hard to call. The CDR3 has 16 residues. V shed 4 bases and J shed 1 base, with 16 bases lying between them. From germline, CDR1 is SGHVS and CDR2 FNYEAQ.

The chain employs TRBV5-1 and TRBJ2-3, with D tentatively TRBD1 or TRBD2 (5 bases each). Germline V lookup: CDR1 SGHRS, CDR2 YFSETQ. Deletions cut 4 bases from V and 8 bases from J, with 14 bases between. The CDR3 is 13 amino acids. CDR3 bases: TGCGCCAGCAGCCAGATGACTGGGGGTACGCAGTATTTT. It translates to CASSQMTGGTQYF.

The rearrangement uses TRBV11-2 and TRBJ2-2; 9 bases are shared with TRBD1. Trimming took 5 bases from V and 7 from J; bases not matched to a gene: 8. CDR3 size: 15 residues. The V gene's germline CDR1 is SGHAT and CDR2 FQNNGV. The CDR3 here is CASSPYRGPVGELFF. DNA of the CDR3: TGTGCCAGCAGCCCTTACAGGGGGCCGGTCGGGGAGCTGTTTTTT.

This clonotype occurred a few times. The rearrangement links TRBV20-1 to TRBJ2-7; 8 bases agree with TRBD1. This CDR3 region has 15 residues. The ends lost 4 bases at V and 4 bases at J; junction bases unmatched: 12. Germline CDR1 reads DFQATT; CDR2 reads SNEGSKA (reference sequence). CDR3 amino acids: CSANTPGQEKYEQYF. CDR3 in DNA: TGCAGTGCTAACACTCCGGGACAGGAAAAATACGAGCAGTACTTC.

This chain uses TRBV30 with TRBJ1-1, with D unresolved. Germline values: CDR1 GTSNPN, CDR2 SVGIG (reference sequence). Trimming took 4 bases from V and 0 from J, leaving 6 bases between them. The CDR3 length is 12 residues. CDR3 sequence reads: CAWKVMNTEAFF. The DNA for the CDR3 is TGTGCCTGGAAGGTTATGAACACTGAAGCTTTCTTT.

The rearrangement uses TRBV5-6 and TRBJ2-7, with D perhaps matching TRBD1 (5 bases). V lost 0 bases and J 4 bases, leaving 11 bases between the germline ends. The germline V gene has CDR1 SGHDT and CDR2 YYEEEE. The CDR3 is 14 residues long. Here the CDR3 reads CASSLAGWRYEQYF. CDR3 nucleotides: TGTGCCAGCAGCTTGGCAGGGTGGCGGTACGAGCAGTACTTC.

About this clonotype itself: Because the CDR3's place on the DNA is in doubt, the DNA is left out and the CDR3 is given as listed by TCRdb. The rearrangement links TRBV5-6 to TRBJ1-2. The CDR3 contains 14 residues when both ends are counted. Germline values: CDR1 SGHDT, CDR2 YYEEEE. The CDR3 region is CASSWAGGNYGYTF.

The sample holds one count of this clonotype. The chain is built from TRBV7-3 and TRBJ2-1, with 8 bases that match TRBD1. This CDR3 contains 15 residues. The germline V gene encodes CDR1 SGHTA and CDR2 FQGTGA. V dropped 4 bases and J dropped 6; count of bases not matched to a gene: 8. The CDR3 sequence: CASSSTGGGCNEQFF. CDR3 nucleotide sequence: TGTGCCAGCAGCTCTACAGGGGGAGGCTGCAATGAGCAGTTCTTC. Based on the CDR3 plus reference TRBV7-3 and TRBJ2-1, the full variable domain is GAGVSQTPSNKVTEKGKYVELRCDPISGHTALYWYRQSLGQGPEFLIYFQGTGAADDSGLPNDRFFAVRPEGSVSTLKIQRTERGDSAVYLCASSSTGGGCNEQFFGPGTRLTVL.

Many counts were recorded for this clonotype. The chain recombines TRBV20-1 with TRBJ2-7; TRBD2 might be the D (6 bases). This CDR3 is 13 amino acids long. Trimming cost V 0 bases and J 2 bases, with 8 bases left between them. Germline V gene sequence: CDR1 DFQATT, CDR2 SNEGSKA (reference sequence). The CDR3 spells CSARDGLTYEQYF. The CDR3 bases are TGCAGTGCTAGAGATGGACTAACCTACGAGCAGTACTTC.

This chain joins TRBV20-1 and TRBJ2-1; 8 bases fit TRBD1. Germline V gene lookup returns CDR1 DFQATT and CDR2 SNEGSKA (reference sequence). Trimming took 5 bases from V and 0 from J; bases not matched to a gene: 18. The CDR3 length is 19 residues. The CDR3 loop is CSAQPDPDRGISSYNEQFF. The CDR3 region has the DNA TGCAGTGCTCAACCCGACCCCGACAGGGGTATTAGCTCCTACAATGAGCAGTTCTTC.

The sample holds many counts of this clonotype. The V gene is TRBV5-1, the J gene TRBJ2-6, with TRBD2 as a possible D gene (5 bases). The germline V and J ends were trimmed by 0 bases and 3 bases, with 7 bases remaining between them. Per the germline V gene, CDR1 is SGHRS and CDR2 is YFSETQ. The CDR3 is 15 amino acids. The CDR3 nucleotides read TGCGCCAGCAGCTTGGGGGAGAGTGGGGCCAACGTCCTGACTTTC. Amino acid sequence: CASSLGESGANVLTF.

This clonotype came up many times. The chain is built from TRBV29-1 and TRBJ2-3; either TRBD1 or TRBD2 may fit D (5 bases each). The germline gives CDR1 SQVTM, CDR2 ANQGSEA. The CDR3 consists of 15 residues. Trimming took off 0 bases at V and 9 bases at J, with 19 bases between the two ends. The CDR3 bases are TGCAGCGTTGAAGACGGGGCAAGACGTCGGGACACGCAGTATTTT. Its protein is CSVEDGARRRDTQYF.

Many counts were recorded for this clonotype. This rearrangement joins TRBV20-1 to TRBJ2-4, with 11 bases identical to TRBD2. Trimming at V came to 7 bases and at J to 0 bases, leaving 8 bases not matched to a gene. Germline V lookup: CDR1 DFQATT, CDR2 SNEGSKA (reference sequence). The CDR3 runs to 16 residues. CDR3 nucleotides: TGCAGTGTGGGACTAGCGGACAACATAGCCAAAAACATTCAGTACTTC. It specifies CSVGLADNIAKNIQYF.

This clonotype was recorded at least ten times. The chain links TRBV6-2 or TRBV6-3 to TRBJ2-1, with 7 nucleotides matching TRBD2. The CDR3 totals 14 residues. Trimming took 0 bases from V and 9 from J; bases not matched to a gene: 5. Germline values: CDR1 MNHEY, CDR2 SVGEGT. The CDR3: CASSYSLWGGEQFF. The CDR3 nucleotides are TGTGCCAGCAGTTACTCCCTTTGGGGGGGTGAGCAGTTCTTC.

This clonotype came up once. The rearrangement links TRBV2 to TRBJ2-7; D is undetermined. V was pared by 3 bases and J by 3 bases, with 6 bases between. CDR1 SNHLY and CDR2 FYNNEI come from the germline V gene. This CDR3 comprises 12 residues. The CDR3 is CASSELLYEQYF. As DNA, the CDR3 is TGTGCCAGCAGTGAGCTACTCTACGAGCAGTACTTC.

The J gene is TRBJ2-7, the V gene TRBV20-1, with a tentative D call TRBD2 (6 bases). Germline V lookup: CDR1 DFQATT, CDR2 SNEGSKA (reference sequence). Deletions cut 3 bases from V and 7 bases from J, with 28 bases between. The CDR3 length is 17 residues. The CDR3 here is CSARGPLGAVEGNEQYF. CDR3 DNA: TGCAGTGCTAGGGGCCCCCTGGGAGCGGTGGAGGGCAATGAGCAGTACTTC.

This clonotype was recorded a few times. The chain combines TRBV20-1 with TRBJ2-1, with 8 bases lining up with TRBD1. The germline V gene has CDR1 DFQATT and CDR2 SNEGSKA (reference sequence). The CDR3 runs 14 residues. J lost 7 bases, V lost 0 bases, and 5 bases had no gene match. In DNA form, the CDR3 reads TGCAGTGCTAGAGATTCGACAGGGGAGAATGAGCAGTTCTTC. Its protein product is CSARDSTGENEQFF.

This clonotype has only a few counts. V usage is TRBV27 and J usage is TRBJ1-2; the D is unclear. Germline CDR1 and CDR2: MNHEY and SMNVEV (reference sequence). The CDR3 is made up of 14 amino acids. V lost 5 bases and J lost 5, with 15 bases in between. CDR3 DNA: TGTGCCAGCAGTGGTCTGAGAGGAAAATATGGCTACACCTTC. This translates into CASSGLRGKYGYTF.

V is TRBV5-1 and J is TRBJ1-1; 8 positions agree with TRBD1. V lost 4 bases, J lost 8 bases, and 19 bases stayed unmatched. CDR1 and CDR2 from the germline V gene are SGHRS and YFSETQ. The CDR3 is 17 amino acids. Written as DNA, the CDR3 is TGCGCCAGCAGCAAATCGGACAGGGTGAATGGGCACAAAGAAGCTTTCTTT. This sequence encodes CASSKSDRVNGHKEAFF.

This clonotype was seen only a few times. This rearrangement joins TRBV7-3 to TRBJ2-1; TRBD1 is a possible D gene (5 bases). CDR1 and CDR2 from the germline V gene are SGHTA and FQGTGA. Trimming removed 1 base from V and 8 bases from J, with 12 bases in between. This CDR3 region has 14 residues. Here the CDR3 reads CASSLSSGSDEQFF. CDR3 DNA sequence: TGTGCCAGCAGCTTAAGTTCAGGGTCGGATGAGCAGTTCTTC. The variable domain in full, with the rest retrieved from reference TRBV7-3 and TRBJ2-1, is GAGVSQTPSNKVTEKGKYVELRCDPISGHTALYWYRQSLGQGPEFLIYFQGTGAADDSGLPNDRFFAVRPEGSVSTLKIQRTERGDSAVYLCASSLSSGSDEQFFGPGTRLTVL.

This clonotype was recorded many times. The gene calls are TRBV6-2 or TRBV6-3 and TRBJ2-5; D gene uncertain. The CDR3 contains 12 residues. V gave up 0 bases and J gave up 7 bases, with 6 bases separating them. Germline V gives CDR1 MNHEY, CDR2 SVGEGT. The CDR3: CASSYSSPTQYF. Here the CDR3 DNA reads TGTGCCAGCAGTTACTCGTCTCCGACCCAGTACTTC.

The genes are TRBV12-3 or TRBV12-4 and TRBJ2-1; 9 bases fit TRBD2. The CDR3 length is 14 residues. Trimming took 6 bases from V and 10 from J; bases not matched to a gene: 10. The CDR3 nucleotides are TGTGCCAGCAGCACAAAGCGGGGGGACCCAGAGCAGTTCTTC. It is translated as CASSTKRGDPEQFF.

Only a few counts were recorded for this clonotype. The CDR3 reads CAISAASSGGSNEQFF. Written as DNA, the CDR3 is TGTGCCATCAGTGCTGCCAGTAGCGGGGGCTCCAATGAGCAGTTCTTC. The chain combines TRBV10-3 with TRBJ2-1; 9 nucleotides agree with TRBD2. The CDR3 loop spans 16 amino acids. The germline CDR1 and CDR2 sequences are ENHRY and SYGVKD. The J segment lost 6 bases and the V segment lost 4 bases, leaving 10 bases of the junction unmatched.

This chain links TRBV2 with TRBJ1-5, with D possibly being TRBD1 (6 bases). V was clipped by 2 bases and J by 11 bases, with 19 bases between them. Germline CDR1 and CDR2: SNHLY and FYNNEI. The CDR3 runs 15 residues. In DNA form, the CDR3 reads TGTGCCAGCAGTGAATCTCGGGTAGGGGGAACGGCCCAGCATTTT. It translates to CASSESRVGGTAQHF.

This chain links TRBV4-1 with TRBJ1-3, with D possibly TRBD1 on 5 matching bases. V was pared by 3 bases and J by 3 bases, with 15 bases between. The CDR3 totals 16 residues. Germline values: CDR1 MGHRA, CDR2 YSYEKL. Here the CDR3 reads CASSQPAGYRGNTIYF. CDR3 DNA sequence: TGCGCCAGCAGCCAGCCCGCAGGGTATCGTGGAAACACCATATATTTT.

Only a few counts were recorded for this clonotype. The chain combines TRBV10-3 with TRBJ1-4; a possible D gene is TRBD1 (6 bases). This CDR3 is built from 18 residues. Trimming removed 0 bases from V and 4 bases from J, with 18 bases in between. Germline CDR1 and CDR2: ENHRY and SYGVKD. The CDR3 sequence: CAISESAGPRGGNEKLFF. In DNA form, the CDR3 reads TGTGCCATCAGTGAGTCCGCCGGGCCTCGAGGGGGTAATGAAAAACTGTTTTTT.

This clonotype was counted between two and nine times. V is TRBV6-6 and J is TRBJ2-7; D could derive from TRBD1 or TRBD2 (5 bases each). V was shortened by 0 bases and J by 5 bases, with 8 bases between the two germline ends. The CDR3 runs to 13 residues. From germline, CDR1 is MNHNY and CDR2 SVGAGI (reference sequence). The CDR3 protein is CASSYSRDHEQYF. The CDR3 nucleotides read TGTGCCAGCAGTTACTCTAGGGACCACGAGCAGTACTTC.

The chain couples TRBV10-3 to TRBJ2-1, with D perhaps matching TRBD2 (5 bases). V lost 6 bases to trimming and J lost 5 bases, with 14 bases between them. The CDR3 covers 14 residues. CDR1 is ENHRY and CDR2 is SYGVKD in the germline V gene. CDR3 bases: TGTGCCATCAGCCCTCGTGGTAGCGACAATGAGCAGTTCTTC. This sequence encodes CAISPRGSDNEQFF.

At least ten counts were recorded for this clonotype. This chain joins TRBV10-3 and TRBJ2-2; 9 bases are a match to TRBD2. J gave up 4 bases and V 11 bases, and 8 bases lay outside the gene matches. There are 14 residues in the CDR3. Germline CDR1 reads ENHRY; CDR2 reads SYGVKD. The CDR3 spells CAAKTSGFTGELFF. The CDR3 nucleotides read TGTGCCGCTAAGACTAGCGGTTTCACCGGGGAGCTGTTTTTT.

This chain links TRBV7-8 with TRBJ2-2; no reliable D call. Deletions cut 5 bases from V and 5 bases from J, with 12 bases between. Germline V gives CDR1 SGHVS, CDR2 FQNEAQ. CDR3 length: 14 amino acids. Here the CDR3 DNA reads TGTGCCAGCAGCCAGCGTCACTCTACCGGGGAGCTGTTTTTT. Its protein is CASSQRHSTGELFF.